This T cell receptor beta chain was recorded in a study of CD8 T cells in ankylosing spondylitis. Using quantitative 5'-RACE with molecular barcodes, the authors made TCR beta libraries. TCRdb reprocessed the 5' RACE reads with MiXCR, giving one entry per CDR3 protein. The table shows some 250,000 distinct CDR3 sequences, with about 24% occurring only once. Study-wide results and caveats: Some motif variants had been reported before (in reactive arthritis synovial fluid and blood). Within peripheral blood, clones linked to disease were CD8+ and relatively rare.

Germline CDR1 SEHNR, CDR2 FQNEAQ (reference sequence). Losses at the gene ends were 5 bases for V and 6 bases for J; bases not matched to a gene: 8. The CDR3 is 15 amino acids. This clonotype was counted a few times. Its cognate antigen is unknown. The specimen sequenced was blood, either unsorted or a sorted T cell fraction (not recorded which). This chain joins TRBV7-9 and TRBJ1-5; 9 nucleotides align to TRBD1. The sequence came from a male donor with ankylosing spondylitis or in good health (not recorded which). The DNA of the CDR3 is TGTGCCAGCAGCACTTCCGGGACAGGGACTCAGCCCCAGCATTTT. Translation gives CASSTSGTGTQPQHF.